This is a list of T cell receptor beta chains from one sample in a study of OX40 agonist ivuxolimab in advanced cancers. Repertoires were generated with immunoSEQ multiplex PCR, while TCRdb's copy carries only in-frame clones and drops some. This sample yields around 63,000 clones, of which 85% to 90% are seen a single time; about 10% belongs to the top ten. The sample consisted of CD4+ or CD8+ T cells sorted from blood, taken in a trial of the OX40 agonist ivuxolimab. These receptors were taken from an adult with an advanced solid tumor such as melanoma, head and neck, liver or kidney cancer. CDR3s include the opening cysteine and the closing phenylalanine or tryptophan. The order of the fields is J gene, clone size, D gene, V gene, CDR3 protein, CDR3 DNA. D genes are given only for firm matches. Some rows mark clone size as missing; the rest say once, few, many or name a class of expanded clone.

TRBJ2-3 - - TRBV19 CASSTRAFDTQYF TGTGCCAGTAGTACCCGGGCCTTCGATACGCAGTATTTT
TRBJ1-4 - - TRBV7-9 CASSLGRPNEKLFF TGTGCCAGCAGCCTGGGGAGACCTAATGAAAAACTGTTTTTT
TRBJ2-7 - TRBD2 TRBV10-1 CAITKTSGINKTYEQYF TGCGCCATTACAAAAACTAGCGGGATTAACAAGACCTACGAGCAGTACTTC
TRBJ1-1 - TRBD1 TRBV2 CARPDRVAMNTEAFF TGTGCCAGACCTGACAGGGTGGCTATGAACACTGAAGCTTTCTTT
TRBJ2-1 few TRBD2 TRBV28 CASSLSAGVGYNEQFF TGTGCCAGCAGTTTATCAGCGGGAGTCGGGTACAATGAGCAGTTCTTC
TRBJ1-6 - - TRBV19 CASSPQGLYNSPLHF TGTGCCAGTAGTCCACAGGGCCTCTATAATTCACCCCTCCACTTT
TRBJ1-2 - TRBD1 TRBV19 CASSMVEGAFNYGYTF TGTGCCAGTAGTATGGTGGAGGGGGCCTTTAACTATGGCTACACCTTC
TRBJ2-7 - - TRBV7-2 CASSLIPGSYEQYF TGTGCCAGCAGCTTAATACCGGGTTCCTACGAGCAGTACTTC
TRBJ2-7 - - TRBV27 CASSSPNDNYEQYF TGTGCCAGCAGTTCGCCGAACGACAACTACGAGCAGTACTTC
TRBJ2-3 - - TRBV7-3 CASSLHADTQYF TGTGCCAGCAGCTTACATGCCGATACGCAGTATTTT
TRBJ2-7 - - TRBV28 CASRRVYEQYF TGTGCCAGCCGGAGGGTCTACGAGCAGTACTTC
TRBJ2-7 - TRBD1 TRBV18 CASSSTGTGRSYEQYF TGTGCCAGCTCGTCTACCGGGACAGGACGTTCCTACGAGCAGTACTTC
TRBJ2-2 - TRBD2 TRBV27 CASSLSQGGTGTGELFF TGTGCCAGCAGTTTATCGCAGGGAGGGACGGGCACCGGGGAGCTGTTTTTT
TRBJ1-1 - - TRBV7-9 CASSFTDTEAFF TGTGCCAGCAGCTTTACGGACACTGAAGCTTTCTTT
TRBJ2-2 - - TRBV6-5 CASSFTGTLPGELFF TGTGCCAGCAGTTTTACCGGGACTTTACCCGGGGAGCTGTTTTTT
TRBJ2-3 few TRBD2 TRBV14 CASSQDRGSSGTADTQYF TGTGCCAGCAGCCAAGATCGGGGGAGTAGCGGGACCGCAGATACGCAGTATTTT
TRBJ1-1 - - TRBV7-9 CASSFQGLYTEAFF TGTGCCAGCAGCTTCCAGGGCTTGTACACTGAAGCTTTCTTT
TRBJ1-2 once - TRBV19 CSTATNYGYTF TGTTCGACAGCCACTAACTATGGCTACACCTTC
TRBJ1-6 - - TRBV5-1 CASSFSQNSPLHF TGCGCCAGCAGCTTTTCCCAGAATTCACCCCTCCACTTT
TRBJ2-3 - - TRBV28 CASSPGRTDTQYF TGTGCCAGCAGCCCCGGACGGACAGATACGCAGTATTTT
TRBJ2-7 - - TRBV7-9 CAVGSGRRAYEQYF TGTGCCGTTGGGAGTGGGAGGCGGGCCTACGAGCAGTACTTC
TRBJ2-3 - TRBD2 TRBV4-2 CASSQAASGVGDTQYF TGTGCCAGCAGCCAAGCCGCTAGCGGGGTGGGAGATACGCAGTATTTT
TRBJ1-1 - - TRBV6-6 CASSYRGAEAFF TGTGCCAGCAGTTATAGGGGTGCTGAAGCTTTCTTT
TRBJ2-3 - TRBD2 TRBV11-2 CASSTLAGVYTQYF TGTGCCAGCAGCACCCTAGCGGGAGTCTATACGCAGTATTTT
TRBJ2-1 - TRBD2 TRBV6-4 CASGLEVGVGEQFF TGTGCCAGTGGACTAGAAGTCGGGGTTGGTGAGCAGTTCTTC
TRBJ2-1 once - TRBV5-4 CASSPRTGAGNEQFF TGTGCCAGCAGCCCCAGGACGGGGGCTGGTAATGAGCAGTTCTTC
TRBJ1-2 - - TRBV7-2 CASSLAGTTYGYTF TGTGCCAGCAGCTTAGCCGGGACAACTTATGGCTACACCTTC
TRBJ1-5 - - TRBV28 CASSPDSWNQPQHF TGTGCCAGCAGCCCAGACAGTTGGAATCAGCCCCAGCATTTT
TRBJ2-7 medium-sized - TRBV5-1 CASSPAQGLSYEQYF TGCGCCAGCAGTCCCGCCCAGGGTCTGTCCTACGAGCAGTACTTC
TRBJ2-5 - TRBD2 TRBV5-1 CASSFPGGRETQYF TGCGCCAGCAGCTTTCCGGGGGGAAGGGAGACCCAGTACTTC
TRBJ1-5 - TRBD1 TRBV7-2 CASSFRTGVGQPQHF TGTGCCAGCAGCTTCCGAACAGGGGTAGGCCAGCCCCAGCATTTT
TRBJ2-2 - - TRBV6-5 CASSYRDTGELFF TGTGCCAGCAGCTACAGGGATACCGGGGAGCTGTTTTTT
TRBJ2-2 few TRBD1 TRBV10-3 CAISRTGTNTGELFF TGTGCCATCTCACGGACAGGGACGAACACCGGGGAGCTGTTTTTT
TRBJ2-3 - TRBD2 TRBV2 CASSEKGLAASGGLGDTQYF TGTGCCAGCAGTGAAAAGGGGCTAGCGGCCTCGGGGGGTCTAGGAGATACGCAGTATTTT
TRBJ2-1 - TRBD2 TRBV5-5 CASSPRVGGDNEQFF TGTGCCAGCAGCCCACGTGTGGGGGGGGACAATGAGCAGTTCTTC
TRBJ2-7 once TRBD2 TRBV5-4 CASSRLSGTSGTEQYF TGTGCCAGCAGCCGTCTCTCCGGGACTAGCGGGACCGAGCAGTACTTC
TRBJ1-2 - - TRBV19 CASSIRRIDGYTF TGTGCCAGTAGTATCCGACGGATCGATGGCTACACCTTC
TRBJ1-5 - - TRBV11-2 CASSLTRDANQPQHF TGTGCCAGCAGCTTAACCCGGGACGCCAATCAGCCCCAGCATTTT
TRBJ2-1 - TRBD2 TRBV18 CASSPSLAGGANEQFF TGTGCCAGCTCACCATCGCTAGCGGGAGGGGCCAATGAGCAGTTCTTC
TRBJ2-7 once - TRBV21-1 CASSRQGAPDEQYF TGTGCCAGCAGCAGACAGGGGGCGCCGGACGAGCAGTACTTC
TRBJ1-4 - TRBD1 TRBV5-4 CASSTNRGGEKLFF TGTGCCAGCAGCACTAACAGGGGAGGCGAAAAACTGTTTTTT
TRBJ2-7 - - TRBV18 CASSLDPDYEQYF TGTGCCAGCTCCCTCGACCCAGACTACGAGCAGTACTTC